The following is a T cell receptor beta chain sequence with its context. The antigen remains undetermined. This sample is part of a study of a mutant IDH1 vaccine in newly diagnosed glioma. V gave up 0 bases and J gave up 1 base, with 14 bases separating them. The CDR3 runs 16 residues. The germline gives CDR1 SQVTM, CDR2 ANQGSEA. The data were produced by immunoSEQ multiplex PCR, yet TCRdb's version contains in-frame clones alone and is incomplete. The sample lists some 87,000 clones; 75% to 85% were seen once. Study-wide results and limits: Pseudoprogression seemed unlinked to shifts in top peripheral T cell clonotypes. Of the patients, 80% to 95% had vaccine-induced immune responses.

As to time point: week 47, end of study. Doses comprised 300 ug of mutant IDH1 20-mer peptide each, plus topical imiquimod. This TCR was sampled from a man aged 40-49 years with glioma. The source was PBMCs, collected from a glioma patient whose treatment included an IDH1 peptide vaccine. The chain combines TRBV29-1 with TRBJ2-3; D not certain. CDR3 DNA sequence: TGCAGCGTTGAAGATCAAGCTCAGTTCGGCACAGATACGCAGTATTTT. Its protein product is CSVEDQAQFGTDTQYF.